This T cell receptor (beta chain) was sequenced for a study of blood T cell repertoires in COVID-19. The germline gives CDR1 MDHEN, CDR2 SYDVKM. V was clipped by 6 bases and J by 4 bases, with 12 bases between them. The CDR3 loop spans 13 amino acids. As handled by the study authors: Using reference gene primer amplification, nucleated cell counts were estimated. The method was immunoSEQ multiplex PCR; TCRdb's version includes in-frame clones alone and lacks a portion of them. For V, J and clone size, that table is used; D and trimming come from the DNA. The sample consists of some 180,000 clones, approximately 84% of them appearing once.

Sequenced input: peripheral blood. The chain carries TRBV28 and TRBJ1-1, with a possible D match to TRBD1 (6 bases). This TCR derives from a woman of 80 years or more with COVID-19, enrolled during active disease. The CDR3 DNA reads TGTGCCAGCAGATTGGGACACCCCACTGAAGCTTTCTTT. This encodes CASRLGHPTEAFF.